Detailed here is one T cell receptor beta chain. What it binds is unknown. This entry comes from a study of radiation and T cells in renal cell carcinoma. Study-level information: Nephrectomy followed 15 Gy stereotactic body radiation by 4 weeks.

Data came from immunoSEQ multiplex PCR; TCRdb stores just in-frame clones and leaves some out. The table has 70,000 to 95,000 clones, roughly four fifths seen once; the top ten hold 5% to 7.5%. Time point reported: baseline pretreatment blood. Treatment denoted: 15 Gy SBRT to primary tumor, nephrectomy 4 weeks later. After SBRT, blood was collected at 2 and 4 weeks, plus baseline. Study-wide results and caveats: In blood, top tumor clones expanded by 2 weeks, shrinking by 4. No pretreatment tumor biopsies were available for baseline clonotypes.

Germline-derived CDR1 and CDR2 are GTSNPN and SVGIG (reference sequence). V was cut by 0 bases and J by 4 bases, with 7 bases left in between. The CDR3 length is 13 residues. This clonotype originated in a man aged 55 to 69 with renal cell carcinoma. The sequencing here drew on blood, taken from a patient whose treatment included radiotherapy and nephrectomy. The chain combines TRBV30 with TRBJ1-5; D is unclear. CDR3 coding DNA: TGTGCCTGGAGTGTTCTGGGTAATCAGCCCCAGCATTTT. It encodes CAWSVLGNQPQHF.